A single sample gave rise to the 30 T cell receptor beta chains below, sequenced in a study of T cells after yellow fever vaccination. MiXCR, applied by TCRdb to the 5' RACE reads, yields one record per CDR3 protein. The sample lists around 350,000 distinct CDR3 sequences; about 6.2% were seen once. The material was PBMCs, obtained 5 days after the yellow fever booster vaccination. Receptors originate from a man aged 30 to 45 who received the YFV17D yellow fever vaccine.

This clonotype was seen at least ten times. The chain combines TRBV20-1 with TRBJ2-7; D unclear. V was shortened by 0 bases and J by 6 bases, with 6 bases between the two germline ends. The CDR3 loop spans 11 amino acids. Germline CDR1 reads DFQATT; CDR2 reads SNEGSKA (reference sequence). For the CDR3, the DNA is TGCAGTGCTAGAGATGTTGGCGAGCAGTACTTC. This sequence encodes CSARDVGEQYF.

At least ten counts were recorded for this clonotype. The genes are TRBV3-1 and TRBJ2-1; possibly TRBD1 for D (5 bases). The CDR3 has 13 residues. Trimming took 7 bases from V and 7 from J, leaving 14 bases between them. The germline gives CDR1 LGHDT, CDR2 YNNKEL (reference sequence). The CDR3 spells CASNQGVGNEQFF. The DNA for the CDR3 is TGTGCCAGCAACCAGGGCGTTGGGAATGAGCAGTTCTTC.

This clonotype was recorded at least ten times. The chain joins TRBV3-1 to TRBJ2-1; D is unclear. The CDR3 totals 14 residues. CDR1 is LGHDT, CDR2 YNNKEL, per germline (reference sequence). Trimming left V 0 bases short and J 10 bases short, with 13 bases between. CDR3 coding DNA: TGTGCCAGCAGCCAAGATCACTCCCCTGGGGAGCAGTTCTTC. Translating it yields CASSQDHSPGEQFF.

The chain links TRBV27 to TRBJ2-2; possible D gene TRBD2, 5 bases. V gave up 5 bases and J gave up 4 bases, with 11 bases separating them. The germline V gene has CDR1 MNHEY and CDR2 SMNVEV (reference sequence). The CDR3 length is 14 residues. The CDR3 protein is CASSPGLPTGELFF. The CDR3 DNA is TGTGCCAGCAGTCCCGGACTGCCCACCGGGGAGCTGTTTTTT.

The V and J genes are TRBV15 and TRBJ2-5; 8 bases map to TRBD2. Trimming removed 0 bases from V and 4 bases from J; junction bases left unmatched: 10. The CDR3 has 17 amino acids. Germline V CDR1 and CDR2: LNHNV, YYDKDF (reference sequence). The CDR3 nucleotides read TGTGCCACCAGCAGAGAGGTGTGGAGCGGGAGATCAGAGACCCAGTACTTC. It is translated as CATSREVWSGRSETQYF.

The V call is TRBV6-2 or TRBV6-3, the J call TRBJ2-1; 12 nucleotides align to TRBD2. J lost 0 bases, V lost 2 bases, and 2 bases had no gene match. This CDR3 contains 17 residues. CDR1 and CDR2 (germline): MNHEY, SVGEGT. The CDR3 nucleotides read TGTGCCAGCAGTTACCGGACTAGCGGGGTCTCCTACAATGAGCAGTTCTTC. Translating it yields CASSYRTSGVSYNEQFF.

In its sample, this clonotype was seen many times. The V call is TRBV7-9, the J call TRBJ2-2; 10 nucleotides match TRBD2. There are 15 residues in the CDR3. CDR1 is SEHNR and CDR2 is FQNEAQ in the germline V gene (reference sequence). Trimming at V came to 5 bases and at J to 1 base, leaving 1 base not matched to a gene. The CDR3 is CASSRLAGNTGELFF. CDR3 nucleotide sequence: TGTGCCAGCAGCCGACTAGCGGGGAACACCGGGGAGCTGTTTTTT.

This clonotype was observed a handful of times. The rearrangement links TRBV29-1 to TRBJ2-7; D is perhaps TRBD2 (6 bases). There are 14 residues in the CDR3. Looked up from germline, CDR1 is SQVTM and CDR2 is ANQGSEA. Between the trimmed V and J ends, which lost 0 bases and 3 bases, there was a span of 12 bases. CDR3 in DNA: TGCAGCGTTGAAGATGGAGGGCAGGGCTACGAGCAGTACTTC. This encodes CSVEDGGQGYEQYF.

Many counts were recorded for this clonotype. The chain uses TRBV12-3 or TRBV12-4 and TRBJ1-3, with 7 positions matching TRBD1. V shed 6 bases and J 4 bases; nucleotides not matched to a gene: 6. The CDR3 is 14 amino acids. CDR3 bases: TGTGCCAGCAGACGACAGGGATACGGAAACACCATATATTTT. Its translation is CASRRQGYGNTIYF.

This clonotype was seen ten or more times. The rearrangement joins TRBV29-1 to TRBJ2-7; 7 nucleotides align to TRBD1. Germline lookup yields CDR1 SQVTM and CDR2 ANQGSEA. V was pared by 4 bases and J by 3 bases, with 12 bases of the junction left unmatched. The CDR3 contains 15 residues. The CDR3 coding sequence is TGCAGCGTTGTTAATATTTACAGGGGATTCTACGAGCAGTACTTC. As protein: CSVVNIYRGFYEQYF.

This clonotype was found a few times. The chain uses TRBV28 and TRBJ2-5; D perhaps matches TRBD2 (6 bases). The CDR3 runs to 17 residues. Trimming stripped 5 bases from V and 4 bases from J, with 23 bases between. The V gene's germline CDR1 is MDHEN and CDR2 SYDVKM. The CDR3 protein is CASSPTDYLTKGETQYF. CDR3 DNA sequence: TGTGCCAGCAGTCCCACGGACTACCTAACGAAGGGAGAGACCCAGTACTTC.

The sample holds a few counts of this clonotype. The J gene is TRBJ1-1, the V gene TRBV25-1; 10 nucleotides align to TRBD1. The junction had 8 bases not matched to a gene; V was cut back by 4 bases and J by 0 bases. This CDR3 has 17 residues. CDR1 and CDR2 from the germline V gene are MGHDK and SYGVNS. CDR3 amino acids: CASSAQGTGVMNTEAFF. CDR3 DNA sequence: TGTGCCAGCAGTGCCCAGGGGACAGGGGTCATGAACACTGAAGCTTTCTTT.

The chain joins TRBV7-2 to TRBJ2-7, with 8 nucleotides matching TRBD2. From germline, CDR1 is SGHTA and CDR2 FQGNSA. The CDR3 is 15 residues long. J lost 6 bases, V lost 5 bases, and 12 bases had no gene match. For the CDR3, the DNA is TGTGCCAGCAGCCTGTCTGCGGGAGGAGTCTTCGAGCAGTACTTC. Its protein product is CASSLSAGGVFEQYF.

J is TRBJ2-7 and V is TRBV18, with 8 bases fitting TRBD1. The V gene's germline CDR1 is KGHSH and CDR2 LQKENI. This CDR3 has 14 amino acids. Losses at the gene ends were 3 bases for V and 3 bases for J; bases not matched to a gene: 4. The CDR3: CASSPTGDVYEQYF. CDR3 nucleotide sequence: TGTGCCAGCTCACCGACAGGGGATGTCTACGAGCAGTACTTC.

In its sample, this clonotype was seen many times. The chain has TRBV20-1 and TRBJ2-1; TRBD2 aligns across 10 bases. This CDR3 is built from 14 residues. J was trimmed by 9 bases and V by 0 bases; bases with no gene match: 5. CDR1 is DFQATT and CDR2 is SNEGSKA in the germline V gene (reference sequence). The CDR3 DNA follows: TGCAGTGCTAGAGAGCTAGCGGGAGTAGTTGAGCAGTTCTTC. Translating gives CSARELAGVVEQFF.

This clonotype was seen only a few times. The chain is built from TRBV4-3 and TRBJ2-7; D ambiguous. V lost 1 base to trimming and J lost 5 bases, with 12 bases between them. The CDR3 is made up of 14 amino acids. The germline CDR1 and CDR2 sequences are LGHNA and YSLEER. The CDR3 nucleotides are TGCGCCAGCAGCCAAGGACCTGGGTTCGACGAGCAGTACTTC. This encodes CASSQGPGFDEQYF.

There are a few counts of this clonotype. The chain has TRBV7-2 and TRBJ2-6; D may correspond to TRBD1 or TRBD2 (5 bases each). Trimming took 1 base from V and 1 from J, leaving 11 bases between them. The CDR3 has 17 residues. CDR1 SGHTA and CDR2 FQGNSA come from the germline V gene. The CDR3 region is CASSLVSWGSGANVLTF. The CDR3 DNA follows: TGTGCCAGCAGCTTAGTGAGTTGGGGGTCTGGGGCCAACGTCCTGACTTTC.

Ten or more counts support this clonotype. This chain links TRBV12-3 or TRBV12-4 with TRBJ1-6; 8 bases fit TRBD1. Trimming at V came to 6 bases and at J to 8 bases, leaving 15 bases not matched to a gene. The CDR3 sequence is 17 residues long. In DNA, the CDR3 is TGTGCCAGCAGGAGACAGACAGGGGCCTTTCATCATTCACCCCTCCACTTT. This codes for CASRRQTGAFHHSPLHF.

This clonotype was counted at least ten times. The J gene is TRBJ1-5, the V gene TRBV19, with 7 bases fitting TRBD1. Looked up from germline, CDR1 is LNHDA and CDR2 is SQIVND (reference sequence). After removal of 6 bases from V and 0 bases from J, the junction contained 5 bases not matched to a gene. The CDR3 consists of 15 residues. The CDR3 DNA reads TGTGCCAGTAGGGGGACAGTTAATAGCAATCAGCCCCAGCATTTT. The encoded protein is CASRGTVNSNQPQHF.

This clonotype turned up a few times. V and J are TRBV29-1 and TRBJ2-7; 9 nucleotides agree with TRBD2. After removal of 1 base from V and 3 bases from J, the junction contained 7 bases not matched to a gene. The V gene's germline CDR1 is SQVTM and CDR2 ANQGSEA. This CDR3 has 15 residues. CDR3 amino acids: CSVEGLAGEDYEQYF. CDR3 sequence (DNA): TGCAGCGTTGAAGGATTAGCGGGAGAGGACTACGAGCAGTACTTC.

This clonotype has at least ten counts. The chain recombines TRBV9 with TRBJ2-3; D tentatively fits TRBD1 or TRBD2 (5 bases each). Germline V gene data show CDR1 as SGDLS and CDR2 as YYNGEE. Trimming shortened V by 3 bases and J by 0 bases, and 14 bases separated the two germline ends. The CDR3 covers 16 residues. The CDR3 DNA sequence: TGTGCCAGCAGCGGCGGGTACAGGACTAGCACAGATACGCAGTATTTT. Translation gives CASSGGYRTSTDTQYF.

This clonotype was found a few times. The V and J genes are TRBV18 and TRBJ2-1; D gene unclear. Trimming stripped 0 bases from V and 10 bases from J, with 7 bases between. The CDR3 runs to 12 residues. Germline-derived CDR1 and CDR2 are KGHSH and LQKENI. Here the CDR3 reads CASSPPRPEQFF. The CDR3 DNA follows: TGTGCCAGCTCACCACCCCGTCCGGAGCAGTTCTTC. Based on the CDR3 plus reference TRBV18 and TRBJ2-1, the full variable domain is NAGVMQNPRHLVRRRGQEARLRCSPMKGHSHVYWYRQLPEEGLKFMVYLQKENIIDESGMPKERFSAEFPKEGPSILRIQQVVRGDSAAYFCASSPPRPEQFFGPGTRLTVL.

The chain is built from TRBV10-1 and TRBJ2-1; 14 nucleotides agree with TRBD2. J gave up 9 bases and V 5 bases, and 9 bases lay outside the gene matches. CDR1 is WNHNN and CDR2 is SYGVQD in the germline V gene (reference sequence). The CDR3 runs to 16 residues. The DNA for the CDR3 is TGCGCCAGCAGTACCGGGACTAGCGGGAGTATGGCTGAGCAGTTCTTC. Its translation: CASSTGTSGSMAEQFF.

The J gene is TRBJ1-5, the V gene TRBV28; the match to TRBD1 covers 8 bases. The CDR3 contains 15 residues. The V and J ends lost 4 bases and 3 bases, in that order; junction bases with no gene match: 5. Germline V gives CDR1 MDHEN, CDR2 SYDVKM. In DNA form, the CDR3 reads TGTGCCAGCAGTTCTACTCAGGGGGCCAATCAGCCCCAGCATTTT. Translated: CASSSTQGANQPQHF.

The genes are TRBV20-1 and TRBJ2-7; D gene ambiguous. Trimming stripped 5 bases from V and 2 bases from J, with 13 bases between. Per germline, CDR1 DFQATT and CDR2 SNEGSKA (reference sequence). This CDR3 is 13 amino acids long. The DNA for the CDR3 is TGCAGTGCTTTCCTTCAGTCCCCCTACGAGCAGTACTTC. This gives the protein CSAFLQSPYEQYF.

V is TRBV12-3 or TRBV12-4 and J is TRBJ2-3; 8 bases map to TRBD1. The CDR3 contains 18 residues. As DNA, the CDR3 is TGTACCCGCTGGCGCTTCCTGATGCCAGGGGGCCAGCCAGATACGCAGTATTTT. Its translation is CTRWRFLMPGGQPDTQYF.

This clonotype was counted ten times or more. The rearrangement links TRBV20-1 to TRBJ2-2, with 7 bases that match TRBD2. CDR1 is DFQATT, CDR2 SNEGSKA, per germline (reference sequence). The CDR3 extends over 13 amino acids. Trimming removed 1 base from V and 6 bases from J; junction bases left unmatched: 2. CDR3 nucleotides: TGCAGTGCTAGAGTTGCGGGAGCCGGGGAGCTGTTTTTT. It yields the protein CSARVAGAGELFF.

Regarding this clonotype: A read error may produce the germline difference seen at one junction end. V and J are TRBV20-1 and TRBJ2-1, with 9 bases identical to TRBD2. This CDR3 has 17 residues. Germline values: CDR1 DFQATT, CDR2 SNEGSKA (reference sequence). CDR3 amino acids: CCARDPASGETYNEQFF. The DNA for the CDR3 is TGCTGTGCTAGAGATCCAGCTAGCGGGGAAACATACAATGAGCAGTTCTTC.

The chain is built from TRBV5-4 and TRBJ1-6; TRBD1 aligns across 7 bases. The CDR3 runs to 16 residues. V lost 2 bases and J lost 3; bases outside the gene matches: 5. Germline CDR1 reads SGHNT; CDR2 reads YYREEE (reference sequence). CDR3 region: CASSLGGSIYNSPLHF. The DNA for the CDR3 is TGTGCCAGCAGCTTAGGGGGCTCCATCTATAATTCACCCCTCCACTTT. The complete variable domain, with remaining parts taken from reference TRBV5-4 and TRBJ1-6, reads ETGVTQSPTHLIKTRGQQVTLRCSSQSGHNTVSWYQQALGQGPQFIFQYYREEENGRGNFPPRFSGLQFPNYSSELNVNALELDDSALYLCASSLGGSIYNSPLHFGNGTRLTVT.

This clonotype was seen ten or more times. This chain links TRBV20-1 with TRBJ2-7; 9 nucleotides align to TRBD1. Germline CDR1 and CDR2: DFQATT and SNEGSKA (reference sequence). This CDR3 is built from 14 residues. V dropped 3 bases and J dropped 0; count of bases not matched to a gene: 3. Written as DNA, the CDR3 is TGCAGTGCTAGGGAACAGGGGGCCTCCTACGAGCAGTACTTC. It encodes CSAREQGASYEQYF.